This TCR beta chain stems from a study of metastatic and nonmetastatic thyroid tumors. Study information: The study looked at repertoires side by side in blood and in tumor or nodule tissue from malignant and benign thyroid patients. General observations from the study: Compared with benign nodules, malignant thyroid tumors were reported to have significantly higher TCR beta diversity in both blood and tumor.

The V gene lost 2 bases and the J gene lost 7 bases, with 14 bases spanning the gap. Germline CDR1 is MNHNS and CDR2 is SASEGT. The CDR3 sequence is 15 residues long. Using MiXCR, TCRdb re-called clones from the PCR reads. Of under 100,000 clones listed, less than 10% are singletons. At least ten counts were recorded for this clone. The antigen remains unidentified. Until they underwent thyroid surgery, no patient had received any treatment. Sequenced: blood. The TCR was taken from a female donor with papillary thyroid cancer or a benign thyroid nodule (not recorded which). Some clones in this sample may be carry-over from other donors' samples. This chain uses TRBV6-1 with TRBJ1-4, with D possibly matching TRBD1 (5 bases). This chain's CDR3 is CASSEQGFGGEKLFF. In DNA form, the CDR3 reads TGTGCCAGCAGTGAACAGGGTTTCGGGGGTGAAAAACTGTTTTTT.